The 15 T cell receptor beta chains given below trace back to one sample, sequenced in a study of cytomegalovirus exposure and HLA in healthy donors. Here immunoSEQ multiplex PCR was the method, and the copy in TCRdb shows in-frame clones only, minus some. The profile shows tens of thousands of clones, 95% of them singletons. Material for sequencing was PBMCs. These receptors all stem from a woman between 18 and 29 years old in good health and CMV-seronegative.

V usage is TRBV9 and J usage is TRBJ2-3; 7 bases fit TRBD1. Trimming removed 0 bases from V and 3 bases from J; junction bases left unmatched: 10. This CDR3 spans 17 amino acids. Germline V gives CDR1 SGDLS, CDR2 YYNGEE. The CDR3 reads CASSVVPGQGVTDTQYF. The CDR3 nucleotides read TGTGCCAGCAGCGTAGTGCCTGGGCAGGGGGTAACAGATACGCAGTATTTT. The variable domain in full, completed from reference TRBV9 and TRBJ2-3, reads DSGVTQTPKHLITATGQRVTLRCSPRSGDLSVYWYQQSLDQGLQFLIQYYNGEERAKGNILERFSAQQFPDLHSELNLSSLELGDSALYFCASSVVPGQGVTDTQYFGPGTRLTVL.

This chain uses TRBV16 with TRBJ1-4; D not resolved. V was trimmed by 0 bases and J by 6 bases, leaving 8 bases between them. CDR1 KGHSY and CDR2 FQNENV come from the germline V gene. This CDR3 is 14 amino acids long. The CDR3 DNA sequence: TGTGCCAGCAGCCAATCGGCAGGTTATGAAAAACTGTTTTTT. Translating gives CASSQSAGYEKLFF.

This clone appeared once. This chain uses TRBV4-1 with TRBJ2-1, with 8 bases lining up with TRBD2. Germline CDR1 reads MGHRA; CDR2 reads YSYEKL. The trim removed 8 bases at V and 4 bases at J, leaving 13 bases unmatched. The CDR3 contains 16 residues. The CDR3 here is CASGSDASGPYNEQFF. The CDR3 nucleotides are TGCGCCAGCGGCTCAGATGCTAGCGGGCCGTACAATGAGCAGTTCTTC.

The V call is TRBV5-6, the J call TRBJ2-7, with 9 bases aligning to TRBD1. Trimming removed 0 bases from V and 3 bases from J; junction bases left unmatched: 4. The CDR3 covers 15 residues. Germline lookup yields CDR1 SGHDT and CDR2 YYEEEE. For the CDR3, the DNA is TGTGCCAGCAGCTTGGTGGGACAGGGACTCTACGAGCAGTACTTC. Translating gives CASSLVGQGLYEQYF.

The rearrangement joins TRBV4-2 to TRBJ2-1; D is possibly TRBD2 (6 bases). Germline V gives CDR1 LGHNA, CDR2 YNFKEQ. This CDR3 has 15 residues. V was shortened by 1 base and J by 7 bases, with 14 bases between the two germline ends. The CDR3, as DNA: TGTGCCAGCAGCCAAGCTGGCGTAGGAGGGAATGAGCAGTTCTTC. It is translated as CASSQAGVGGNEQFF.

The chain has TRBV7-9 and TRBJ2-3, with 7 bases matching TRBD1. The ends lost 8 bases at V and 5 bases at J; junction bases unmatched: 4. The CDR3 extends over 12 amino acids. The germline CDR1 and CDR2 sequences are SEHNR and FQNEAQ (reference sequence). The CDR3 DNA is TGTGCCAGCTTTAGGGGGCAAGATACGCAGTATTTT. The encoded protein is CASFRGQDTQYF. The full variable domain, in which reference TRBV7-9 and TRBJ2-3 provide the parts outside the CDR3, is DTGVSQNPRHKITKRGQNVTFRCDPISEHNRLYWYRQTLGQGPEFLTYFQNEAQLEKSRLLSDRFSAERPKGSFSTLEIQRTEQGDSAMYLCASFRGQDTQYFGPGTRLTVL.

Points on this clone: Other nucleotide sequences in the sample specify the same CDR3. The chain carries TRBV30 and TRBJ2-3, with D maybe TRBD1 (6 bases). The CDR3 loop spans 19 amino acids. In germline, CDR1 is GTSNPN, CDR2 SVGIG (reference sequence). Trimming removed 3 bases from V and 0 bases from J, with 25 bases in between. This CDR3 is CAWRLHTWARGNSTDTQYF. CDR3 coding DNA: TGTGCCTGGAGGCTGCATACATGGGCGAGGGGGAATAGCACAGATACGCAGTATTTT.

This chain links TRBV6-5 with TRBJ1-3, with 7 bases lining up with TRBD1. The CDR3 extends over 13 amino acids. V shed 8 bases and J 2 bases; nucleotides not matched to a gene: 3. Per germline, CDR1 MNHEY and CDR2 SVGAGI. CDR3 coding DNA: TGTGCCAGCCGACAGGGTACTGGAAACACCATATATTTT. As protein: CASRQGTGNTIYF.

This chain links TRBV6-1 with TRBJ2-7; tentative D call: TRBD1 (5 bases). This CDR3 comprises 17 residues. V lost 1 base, J lost 5 bases, and 21 bases lay in between. Germline V gene lookup returns CDR1 MNHNS and CDR2 SASEGT. The CDR3 DNA reads TGTGCCAGCAGTGAAGGGTGGTGGGGCGAGTGGGGCGACGAGCAGTACTTC. Amino acid sequence: CASSEGWWGEWGDEQYF.

The V call is TRBV5-1, the J call TRBJ1-4; 7 nucleotides match TRBD1. The junction had 4 bases not matched to a gene; V was cut back by 1 base and J by 4 bases. Looked up from germline, CDR1 is SGHRS and CDR2 is YFSETQ. The CDR3 extends over 15 amino acids. For the CDR3, the DNA is TGCGCCAGCAGCTTGACAGGGGTGAATAATGAAAAACTGTTTTTT. It codes for CASSLTGVNNEKLFF.

Here the CDR3 DNA reads TGTGCCAGCAGCGATAGCTTGGCACAGGGGGTCCAGCCCCAGCATTTT. Amino acid sequence: CASSDSLAQGVQPQHF. The chain joins TRBV5-5 to TRBJ1-5; 8 bases line up with TRBD1. Germline V gives CDR1 SGHKS, CDR2 YYEKEE (reference sequence). This CDR3 is built from 16 residues. The J segment lost 7 bases and the V segment lost 4 bases, leaving 13 bases of the junction unmatched.

The table lists this clone with a count of one. V and J are TRBV7-2 and TRBJ2-7; D might be TRBD1 (7 bases). Germline CDR1 SGHTA, CDR2 FQGNSA. CDR3 size: 13 residues. The ends were cut back, 7 bases at V and 6 bases at J, with 16 bases in the middle. The DNA for the CDR3 is TGTGCCAGCAACCTGAGACAGGGAGGCGAGCAGTACTTC. This encodes CASNLRQGGEQYF.

V and J are TRBV4-1 and TRBJ2-6, with no clear D. Trimming removed 3 bases at V and 0 bases at J, with 6 bases between. The length of the CDR3 is 15 residues. Germline V gives CDR1 MGHRA, CDR2 YSYEKL. CDR3 coding DNA: TGCGCCAGCAGCCACCTGAGCTCTGGGGCCAACGTCCTGACTTTC. Its protein product is CASSHLSSGANVLTF.

The chain links TRBV9 to TRBJ2-1; D may be TRBD2 (6 bases). The germline V and J ends were trimmed by 4 bases and 5 bases, with 16 bases remaining between them. Germline CDR1 SGDLS, CDR2 YYNGEE. CDR3 length: 15 residues. CDR3 nucleotides: TGTGCCAGCAGCTCCGGCGGGACGGGCAACAATGAGCAGTTCTTC. This sequence encodes CASSSGGTGNNEQFF.

The J gene is TRBJ1-2, the V gene TRBV5-6; 10 nucleotides agree with TRBD1. V was clipped by 4 bases and J by 8 bases; unmatched bases: 17. This CDR3 has 17 residues. The V gene's germline CDR1 is SGHDT and CDR2 YYEEEE. CDR3 sequence: CASSPRQGARLVSGYTF. The CDR3 DNA follows: TGTGCCAGCAGCCCTAGACAGGGGGCGAGGTTGGTTTCGGGCTACACCTTC.